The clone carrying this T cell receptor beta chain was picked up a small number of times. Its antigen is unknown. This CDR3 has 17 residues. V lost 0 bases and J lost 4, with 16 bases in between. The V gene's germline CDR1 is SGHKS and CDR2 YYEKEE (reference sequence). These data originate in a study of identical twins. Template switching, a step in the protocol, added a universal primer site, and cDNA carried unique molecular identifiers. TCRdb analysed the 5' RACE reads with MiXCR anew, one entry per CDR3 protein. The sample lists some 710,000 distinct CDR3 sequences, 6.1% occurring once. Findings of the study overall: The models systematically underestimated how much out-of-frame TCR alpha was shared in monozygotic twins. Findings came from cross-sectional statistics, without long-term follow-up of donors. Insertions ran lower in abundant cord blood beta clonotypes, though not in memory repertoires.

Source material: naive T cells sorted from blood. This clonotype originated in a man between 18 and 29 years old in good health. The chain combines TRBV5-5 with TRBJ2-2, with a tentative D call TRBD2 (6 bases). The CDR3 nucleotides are TGTGCCAGCAGCTTGGTAGGAACGGGAGCTGGCACCGGGGAGCTGTTTTTT. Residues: CASSLVGTGAGTGELFF.